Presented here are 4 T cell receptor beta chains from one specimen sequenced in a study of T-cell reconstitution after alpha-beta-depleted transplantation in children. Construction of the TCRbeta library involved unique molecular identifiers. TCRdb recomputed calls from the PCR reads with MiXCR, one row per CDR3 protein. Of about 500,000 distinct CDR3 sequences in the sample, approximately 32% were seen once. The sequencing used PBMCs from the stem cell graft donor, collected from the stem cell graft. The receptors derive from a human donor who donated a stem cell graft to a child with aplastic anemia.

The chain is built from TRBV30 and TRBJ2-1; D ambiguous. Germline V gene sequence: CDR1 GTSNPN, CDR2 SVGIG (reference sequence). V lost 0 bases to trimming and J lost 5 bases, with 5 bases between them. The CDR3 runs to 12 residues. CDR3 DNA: TGTGCCTGGAGTGTAGGGAACAATGAGCAGTTCTTC. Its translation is CAWSVGNNEQFF.

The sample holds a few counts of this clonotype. CDR3 residues: CASSLEVAGGPYEQYV. As DNA, the CDR3 is TGTGCCAGCAGCTTAGAGGTAGCGGGAGGGCCCTACGAGCAGTACGTC. The chain joins TRBV11-2 to TRBJ2-7; the match to TRBD2 covers 11 bases. Trimming at V came to 0 bases and at J to 2 bases, leaving 3 bases not matched to a gene. Looked up from germline, CDR1 is SGHAT and CDR2 is FQNNGV. This CDR3 spans 16 amino acids.

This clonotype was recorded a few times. CDR3 sequence reads: CASSPLSFGGRERQNIQYF. As DNA, the CDR3 is TGTGCCAGCTCACCACTAAGCTTTGGCGGGAGGGAGCGTCAAAACATTCAGTACTTC. The chain couples TRBV18 to TRBJ2-4, with TRBD2 matching 9 bases. With V trimmed by 1 base and J by 5 bases, 15 bases remained unmatched. Looked up from germline, CDR1 is KGHSH and CDR2 is LQKENI. The CDR3 has 19 amino acids.

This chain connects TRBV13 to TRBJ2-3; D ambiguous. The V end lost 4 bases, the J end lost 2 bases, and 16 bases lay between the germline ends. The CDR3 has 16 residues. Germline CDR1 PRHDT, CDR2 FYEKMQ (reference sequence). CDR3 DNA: TGTGCCAGCAGCTGGCTCGGACGGGCCCCCACAGATACGCAGTATTTT. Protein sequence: CASSWLGRAPTDTQYF.